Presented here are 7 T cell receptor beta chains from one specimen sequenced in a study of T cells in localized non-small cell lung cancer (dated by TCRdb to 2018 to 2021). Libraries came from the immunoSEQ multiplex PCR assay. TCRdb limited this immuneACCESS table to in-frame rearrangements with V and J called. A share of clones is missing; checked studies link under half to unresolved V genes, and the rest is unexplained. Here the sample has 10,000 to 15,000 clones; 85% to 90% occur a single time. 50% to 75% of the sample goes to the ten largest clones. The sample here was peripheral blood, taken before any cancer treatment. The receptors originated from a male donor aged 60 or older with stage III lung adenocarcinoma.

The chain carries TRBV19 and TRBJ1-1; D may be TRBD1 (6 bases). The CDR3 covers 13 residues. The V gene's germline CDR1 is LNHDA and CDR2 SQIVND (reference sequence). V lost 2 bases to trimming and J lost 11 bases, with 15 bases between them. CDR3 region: CASSIRGAERAFF. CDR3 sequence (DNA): TGTGCCAGTAGTATACGGGGGGCGGAACGGGCTTTCTTT.

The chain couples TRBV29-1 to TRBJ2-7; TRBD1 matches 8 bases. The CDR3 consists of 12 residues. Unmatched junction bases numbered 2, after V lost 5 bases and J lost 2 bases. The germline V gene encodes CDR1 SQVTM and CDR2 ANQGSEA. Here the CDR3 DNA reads TGCAGCGTTAGGGACAGGCCCTACGAGCAGTACTTC. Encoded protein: CSVRDRPYEQYF.

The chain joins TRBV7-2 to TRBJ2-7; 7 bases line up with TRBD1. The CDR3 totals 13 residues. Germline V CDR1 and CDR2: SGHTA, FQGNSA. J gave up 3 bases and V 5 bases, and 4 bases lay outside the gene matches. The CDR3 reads CASSPGTDYEQYF. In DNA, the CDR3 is TGTGCCAGCAGCCCCGGGACAGACTACGAGCAGTACTTC.

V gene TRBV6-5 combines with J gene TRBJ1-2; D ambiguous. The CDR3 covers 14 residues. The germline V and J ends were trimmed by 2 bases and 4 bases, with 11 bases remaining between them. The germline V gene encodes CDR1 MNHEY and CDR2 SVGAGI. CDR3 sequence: CASSYDIGLYGYTF. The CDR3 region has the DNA TGTGCCAGCAGTTACGATATCGGTCTCTATGGCTACACCTTC.

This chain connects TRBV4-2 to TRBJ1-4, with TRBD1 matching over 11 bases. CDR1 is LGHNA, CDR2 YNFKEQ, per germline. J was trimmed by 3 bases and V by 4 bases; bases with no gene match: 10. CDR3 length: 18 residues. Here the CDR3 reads CASSPTGTGGLANEKLFF. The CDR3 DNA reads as TGTGCCAGCAGCCCGACCGGGACAGGGGGATTAGCTAATGAAAAACTGTTTTTT.

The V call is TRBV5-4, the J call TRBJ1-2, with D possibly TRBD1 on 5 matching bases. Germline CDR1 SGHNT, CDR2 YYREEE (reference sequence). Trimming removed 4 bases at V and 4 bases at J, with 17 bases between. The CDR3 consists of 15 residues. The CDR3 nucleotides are TGTGCCAGCAGCCCGGTGGTTGGGACGAGCTATGGCTACACCTTC. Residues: CASSPVVGTSYGYTF.

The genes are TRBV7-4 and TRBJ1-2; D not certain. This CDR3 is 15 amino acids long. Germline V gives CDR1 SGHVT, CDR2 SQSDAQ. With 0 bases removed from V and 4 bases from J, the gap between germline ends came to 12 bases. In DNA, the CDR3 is TGTGCCAGCAGCTTAGCGGCTACGGGCCTCTATGGCTACACCTTC. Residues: CASSLAATGLYGYTF.